This entry describes one T cell receptor beta chain. These data originate in a study of blood T cell repertoires in COVID-19. For the study at large: COVID-19 samples from acute and convalescent phases originated in the United States, Italy and Spain. Sources were T cells, B-cell-depleted T cells, or PBMCs; the material itself was cDNA or gDNA.

Per the study methods: Reference gene primer amplification yielded estimated nucleated cell counts. Clones were sequenced by immunoSEQ multiplex PCR, and TCRdb holds only the in-frame ones, with some missing. That table gives V, J and clone size, and the DNA gave D and trimming. The sample has about 260,000 clones, roughly 85% seen once. Germline assignment: CDR1 SGHNT and CDR2 YYREEE (reference sequence). The CDR3 totals 15 residues. After removal of 5 bases from V and 2 bases from J, the junction contained 4 bases not matched to a gene. This chain uses TRBV5-4 with TRBJ2-2, with 9 bases fitting TRBD2. This sequence was found in a man in his sixties who had recovered from COVID-19. The specimen was peripheral blood. CDR3 bases: TGTGCCAGCAGAATAGCGGGGGAAAACACCGGGGAGCTGTTTTTT. As protein: CASRIAGENTGELFF.